This T cell receptor beta chain is from a study of a mutant IDH1 vaccine in newly diagnosed glioma. Study as a whole: Patients got their first vaccination 4-6 weeks after radiotherapy alone, or with temozolomide cycles.

Time point: week 5, during vaccination. Vaccination comprised doses that each held 300 ug of mutant IDH1 20-mer peptide, plus topical imiquimod. Donors harbored newly found WHO grade 3 or 4 IDH1-mutant, ATRX-lost astrocytomas. The table came from immunoSEQ multiplex PCR; TCRdb's copy has only in-frame clones and leaves some out. Of around 40,000 clones in the sample, roughly 76% were seen once. Details on this clone: What it recognizes is unknown.

Germline assignment: CDR1 GTSNPN and CDR2 SVGIG (reference sequence). The CDR3 is 13 amino acids. The V and J ends lost 3 bases and 4 bases respectively, with 10 bases between them. The rearrangement joins TRBV30 to TRBJ1-5; TRBD1 is a possible D gene (6 bases). The TCR originated in a man aged 45-65 years with glioma. Sequenced here: PBMCs, sampled from a glioma patient whose treatment included an IDH1 peptide vaccine. This chain's CDR3 is CAWSQQGNQPQHF. CDR3 bases: TGTGCCTGGAGCCAACAGGGAAATCAGCCCCAGCATTTT. The full variable domain, with the rest looked up from reference TRBV30 and TRBJ1-5, is SQTIHQWPATLVQPVGSPLSLECTVEGTSNPNLYWYRQAAGRGLQLLFYSVGIGQISSEVPQNLSASRPQDRQFILSSKKLLLSDSGFYLCAWSQQGNQPQHFGDGTRLSIL.